Each of the 16 T cell receptor beta chains below was sequenced from the same sample in a study of T cell repertoires in cytomegalovirus infection. TCRdb re-called the reads through MiXCR, storing one row per CDR3 protein. The sample has more than 150,000 distinct CDR3 sequences; around 20% are singletons. Sequenced: PBMCs. The receptors stem from a human donor in good health (CMV status not recorded). Some clones in this sample may be carry-over from other donors' samples.

Only a few counts were recorded for this clonotype. The chain employs TRBV5-1 and TRBJ1-1; possible D gene TRBD1, 5 bases. Germline CDR1 SGHRS, CDR2 YFSETQ. The V end was cut by 1 base, the J end by 3 bases, with 7 bases between. The CDR3 runs 13 residues. The CDR3 nucleotides are TGCGCCAGCAGCTTGCTCAGGGACACTGAAGCTTTCTTT. Amino acid sequence: CASSLLRDTEAFF.

The chain joins TRBV4-1 to TRBJ1-4; D is unresolved. This CDR3 contains 13 residues. Per the germline V gene, CDR1 is MGHRA and CDR2 is YSYEKL. V was trimmed by 1 base and J by 7 bases, leaving 7 bases between them. This CDR3 is CASSQAGREKLFF. CDR3 nucleotide sequence: TGCGCCAGCAGCCAAGCGGGCCGTGAAAAACTGTTTTTT.

Turning to this clonotype: A much larger clone differs from this one at a single base, so this may be a read error. This CDR3 is missing its conserved last phenylalanine or tryptophan, likely due to a read error. This chain joins TRBV28 and TRBJ1-2; D not resolved. Germline CDR1 and CDR2: MDHEN and SYDVKM. With 2 bases removed from V and 0 bases from J, the gap between germline ends came to 4 bases. CDR3 size: 13 residues. CDR3 amino acids: CASSLEANYGYTL. CDR3 in DNA: TGTGCCAGCAGTTTAGAAGCTAACTATGGCTACACCTTA.

This clonotype turned up a few times. J is TRBJ1-1 and V is TRBV2, with D possibly TRBD1 on 6 matching bases. The CDR3 sequence is 14 residues long. Trimming took off 4 bases at V and 1 base at J, with 10 bases between the two ends. Germline loops: CDR1 SNHLY, CDR2 FYNNEI. The CDR3 protein is CASSVDRTNTEAFF. CDR3 nucleotide sequence: TGTGCCAGCAGTGTCGACAGGACGAACACTGAAGCTTTCTTT.

V and J are TRBV12-3 or TRBV12-4 and TRBJ2-1, with TRBD2 identical over 8 bases. This CDR3 contains 14 residues. V dropped 7 bases and J dropped 6; count of bases not matched to a gene: 8. For the CDR3, the DNA is TGTGCCAGCAATCCGGGACTAGAAAGCAATGAGCAGTTCTTC. Translation gives CASNPGLESNEQFF.

This clonotype was recorded many times. This chain joins TRBV7-9 and TRBJ2-3; D is ambiguous. Germline V gives CDR1 SEHNR, CDR2 FQNEAQ (reference sequence). Trimming left V 5 bases short and J 6 bases short, with 3 bases between. CDR3 length: 10 amino acids. Here the CDR3 reads CASSLDTQYF. CDR3 coding DNA: TGTGCCAGCAGCCTTGATACGCAGTATTTT.

This clonotype was counted many times. This chain links TRBV7-8 with TRBJ1-1, with D tentatively TRBD1 (6 bases). This CDR3 has 15 amino acids. The V end lost 5 bases, the J end lost 5 bases, and 18 bases lay between the germline ends. The germline gives CDR1 SGHVS, CDR2 FQNEAQ. Written as DNA, the CDR3 is TGTGCCAGCAGCGCAAACAGGGTCAAAGGAACTGAAGCTTTCTTT. It specifies CASSANRVKGTEAFF. Using reference TRBV7-8 and TRBJ1-1 for the parts outside the CDR3, the full variable domain is GAGVSQSPRYKVAKRGQDVALRCDPISGHVSLFWYQQALGQGPEFLTYFQNEAQLDKSGLPSDRFFAERPEGSVSTLKIQRTQQEDSAVYLCASSANRVKGTEAFFGQGTRLTVV.

The J gene is TRBJ2-2, the V gene TRBV25-1; D remains unclear. The V end lost 9 bases, the J end lost 2 bases, and 10 bases lay between the germline ends. CDR1 and CDR2 from the germline V gene are MGHDK and SYGVNS. This CDR3 spans 13 amino acids. Written as DNA, the CDR3 is TGTGCCAGGCCGACGGGTAACACCGGGGAGCTGTTTTTT. Its protein product is CARPTGNTGELFF. Full variable domain (missing parts from reference TRBV25-1 and TRBJ2-2): EADIYQTPRYLVIGTGKKITLECSQTMGHDKMYWYQQDPGMELHLIHYSYGVNSTEKGDLSSESTVSRIRTEHFPLTLESARPSHTSQYLCARPTGNTGELFFGEGSRLTVL.

This clonotype was observed many times. The chain combines TRBV10-3 with TRBJ2-1, with TRBD2 identical over 9 bases. V shed 0 bases, J shed 5 bases, and the junction held 5 bases outside the gene matches. Germline-derived CDR1 and CDR2 are ENHRY and SYGVKD. The CDR3 covers 16 residues. The CDR3 region has the DNA TGTGCCATCAGTGAGTCGGGACTAGCTGTTGACAATGAGCAGTTCTTC. It is translated as CAISESGLAVDNEQFF.

This clonotype came up many times. The CDR3 DNA reads as TGTGCCAGCAGCTTTTCAGGGTCGAGGGGTTTTTCCTACAATGAGCAGTTCTTC. It is translated as CASSFSGSRGFSYNEQFF. The rearrangement uses TRBV7-2 and TRBJ2-1, with D perhaps matching TRBD1 or TRBD2 (5 bases each). Germline V CDR1 and CDR2: SGHTA, FQGNSA. This CDR3 is built from 18 residues. V lost 3 bases and J 1 base, leaving 19 bases between the germline ends.

This clonotype appeared many times. This sequence joins TRBV7-8 and TRBJ1-1, with D possibly matching TRBD1 (5 bases). The CDR3 is 13 residues long. Germline V gives CDR1 SGHVS, CDR2 FQNEAQ. V was pared by 0 bases and J by 7 bases, with 9 bases between. In DNA form, the CDR3 reads TGTGCCAGCAGCTTAGCGAGGGACGGTGAAGCTTTCTTT. Translation: CASSLARDGEAFF.

This clonotype has ten or more counts. The J gene is TRBJ2-5, the V gene TRBV28, with D possibly matching TRBD1 (5 bases). With 5 bases removed from V and 5 bases from J, the gap between germline ends came to 12 bases. This CDR3 comprises 13 residues. Germline V gives CDR1 MDHEN, CDR2 SYDVKM. The CDR3 loop reads CASSPGSEETQYF. The CDR3 bases are TGTGCCAGCAGTCCAGGGTCGGAGGAGACCCAGTACTTC.

This clonotype has only a few counts. The V call is TRBV11-2, the J call TRBJ2-7, with 13 bases lining up with TRBD2. The germline CDR1 and CDR2 sequences are SGHAT and FQNNGV. The CDR3 is made up of 16 amino acids. V was pared by 4 bases and J by 7 bases, with 10 bases of the junction left unmatched. CDR3 residues: CASSSGGLAGIEEQYF. CDR3 coding DNA: TGTGCCAGCAGCTCCGGGGGACTAGCGGGGATCGAAGAGCAGTACTTC.

The chain links TRBV13 to TRBJ2-7; D gene ambiguous. The length of the CDR3 is 15 residues. Germline CDR1 and CDR2: PRHDT and FYEKMQ (reference sequence). V was pared by 0 bases and J by 6 bases, with 15 bases between. Here the CDR3 DNA reads TGTGCCAGCAGCTTAGGAGGGAAAGCGACGCGCGAGCAGTACTTC. This gives the protein CASSLGGKATREQYF.

This clonotype was picked up a small number of times. The chain has TRBV20-1 and TRBJ2-1, with TRBD2 identical over 8 bases. The V gene end was trimmed by 5 bases and the J gene end by 7 bases; junction bases not matched to a gene: 10. The CDR3 sequence is 14 residues long. CDR1 and CDR2 (germline): DFQATT, SNEGSKA (reference sequence). The CDR3 DNA is TGCAGTGCTGGATTAGCGGGGCCGGTGAATGAGCAGTTCTTC. This encodes CSAGLAGPVNEQFF.

Turning to this clonotype: Relative to the germline gene, one junction end is altered; a read error may explain this. The rearrangement joins TRBV2 to TRBJ1-1; D is uncertain. The CDR3 extends over 13 amino acids. Germline assignment: CDR1 SNHLY and CDR2 FYNNEI. CDR3 sequence reads: CASSLRASTNHLF. CDR3 nucleotides: TGTGCCAGCAGCCTTAGGGCCTCGACAAACCATCTTTTT.